This TCR beta chain was identified during a study of T cell responses to AZD1222 COVID-19 vaccine. Findings and limits, study-wide: Donors skewed white British and female; clonal diversity was possibly underestimated.

A remark on this clone: Its target is unknown.

The CDR3 is 14 residues long. Germline-derived CDR1 and CDR2 are LNHNV and YYDKDF (reference sequence). Trimming cost V 4 bases and J 1 base, with 7 bases left between them. The protocol was immunoSEQ multiplex PCR, while the TCRdb copy is restricted to in-frame clones and leaves out a portion. The sample lists some 130,000 clones, roughly 91% occurring once. The chain combines TRBV15 with TRBJ2-2; unclear D gene. The sample in question was peripheral blood, obtained 28 days after the second AZD1222 dose. The clonotype was recovered from an adult who received the AZD1222 COVID-19 vaccine. The CDR3 spells CATSIGQNTGELFF. In DNA, the CDR3 is TGTGCCACCAGCATCGGCCAGAACACCGGGGAGCTGTTTTTT.